This T cell receptor (beta chain) originates from a study of early stage breast cancer tumors. Study-wide context: Most invasive tumors, twelve of 16, were ER+/PR+/HER2-. Invasive lobular carcinomas made up four of 12 ER+/PR+/HER2- tumors. General study findings and limits: Compared with adjacent normal breast tissue, tumors showed 2.5 to 3-fold greater T cell density and higher clonality.

To note about this clone: Its antigen is still unknown.

The CDR3 is 17 amino acids. Germline assignment: CDR1 SGHDT and CDR2 YYEEEE. V shed 0 bases and J 5 bases; nucleotides not matched to a gene: 11. Produced via immunoSEQ multiplex PCR; TCRdb's table is partial and in-frame only. The profile shows fewer than 30,000 clones, roughly 50% of them singletons. The source of this sequence is a person between 50 and 60 years old with breast cancer. The chain uses TRBV5-6 and TRBJ2-7; 10 bases fit TRBD2. The sample taken for sequencing was breast tumor tissue. The CDR3 DNA reads TGTGCCAGCAGCTTGGTTCTAGCGGGAGCTAATAACCACGAGCAGTACTTC. Protein sequence: CASSLVLAGANNHEQYF.